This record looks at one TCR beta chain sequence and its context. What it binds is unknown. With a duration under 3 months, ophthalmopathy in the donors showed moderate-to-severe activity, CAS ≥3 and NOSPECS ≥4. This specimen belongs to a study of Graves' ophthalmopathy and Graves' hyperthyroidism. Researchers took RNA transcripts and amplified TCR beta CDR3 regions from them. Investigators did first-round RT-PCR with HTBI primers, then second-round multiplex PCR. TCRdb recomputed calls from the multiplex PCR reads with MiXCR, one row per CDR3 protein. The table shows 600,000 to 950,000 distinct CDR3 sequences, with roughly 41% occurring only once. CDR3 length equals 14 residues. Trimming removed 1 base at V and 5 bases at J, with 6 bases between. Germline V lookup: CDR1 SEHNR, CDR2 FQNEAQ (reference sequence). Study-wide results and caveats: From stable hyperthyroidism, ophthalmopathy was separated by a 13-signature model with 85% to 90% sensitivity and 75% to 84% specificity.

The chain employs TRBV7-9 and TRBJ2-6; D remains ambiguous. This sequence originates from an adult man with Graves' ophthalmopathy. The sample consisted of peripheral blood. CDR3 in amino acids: CASSLEARANVLTF. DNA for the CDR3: TGTGCCAGCAGCTTAGAGGCGCGGGCCAACGTCCTGACTTTC.